These 5 T cell receptor beta chains were sequenced from one sample in a study of T cell responses to AZD1222 COVID-19 vaccine. Sequenced by immunoSEQ multiplex PCR; TCRdb stores in-frame clones only, minus some. The sample lists about 160,000 clones, around 94% seen once, with roughly 1.2% in the top ten. This material consisted of peripheral blood, taken on day 0 of AZD1222 vaccination. These receptors came from an adult in good health.

The chain recombines TRBV7-6 with TRBJ2-1; 8 bases are a match to TRBD2. The V gene end was trimmed by 3 bases and the J gene end by 1 base; junction bases not matched to a gene: 2. Per the germline V gene, CDR1 is SGHVS and CDR2 is FNYEAQ. There are 15 residues in the CDR3. For the CDR3, the DNA is TGTGCCAGCAGCTTGCTAGCGGGTTCCTACAATGAGCAGTTCTTC. Residues: CASSLLAGSYNEQFF.

The CDR3 spells CASSIQGEKLFF. The CDR3 DNA sequence: TGTGCCAGTAGTATCCAGGGTGAAAAACTGTTTTTT. This chain uses TRBV19 with TRBJ1-4, with D possibly matching TRBD1 (5 bases). Germline CDR1 LNHDA, CDR2 SQIVND (reference sequence). The CDR3 is 12 residues long. V was shortened by 3 bases and J by 7 bases, with 6 bases between the two germline ends.

The V call is TRBV28, the J call TRBJ2-3; 7 positions agree with TRBD1. Germline lookup yields CDR1 MDHEN and CDR2 SYDVKM. There are 14 residues in the CDR3. The V and J ends lost 7 bases and 6 bases, in that order; junction bases with no gene match: 10. In nucleotides, the CDR3 is TGTGCCAGCACCAAGGACAGGTCCTATGATACGCAGTATTTT. Residues: CASTKDRSYDTQYF.

V is TRBV10-3 and J is TRBJ1-2, with D perhaps matching TRBD1 (5 bases). This CDR3 spans 13 amino acids. From germline, CDR1 is ENHRY and CDR2 SYGVKD. V was shortened by 4 bases and J by 8 bases, with 14 bases between the two germline ends. The CDR3: CAISATGFAGYTF. In DNA, the CDR3 is TGTGCCATCAGTGCTACAGGTTTCGCCGGCTACACCTTC.

DNA of the CDR3: TGTGCCACCAGCACTACTTCGGATACGCAGTATTTT. Translated, it gives CATSTTSDTQYF. The chain carries TRBV15 and TRBJ2-3; no reliable D call. Trimming shortened V by 4 bases and J by 6 bases, and 8 bases separated the two germline ends. Looked up from germline, CDR1 is LNHNV and CDR2 is YYDKDF (reference sequence). The CDR3 runs to 12 residues.